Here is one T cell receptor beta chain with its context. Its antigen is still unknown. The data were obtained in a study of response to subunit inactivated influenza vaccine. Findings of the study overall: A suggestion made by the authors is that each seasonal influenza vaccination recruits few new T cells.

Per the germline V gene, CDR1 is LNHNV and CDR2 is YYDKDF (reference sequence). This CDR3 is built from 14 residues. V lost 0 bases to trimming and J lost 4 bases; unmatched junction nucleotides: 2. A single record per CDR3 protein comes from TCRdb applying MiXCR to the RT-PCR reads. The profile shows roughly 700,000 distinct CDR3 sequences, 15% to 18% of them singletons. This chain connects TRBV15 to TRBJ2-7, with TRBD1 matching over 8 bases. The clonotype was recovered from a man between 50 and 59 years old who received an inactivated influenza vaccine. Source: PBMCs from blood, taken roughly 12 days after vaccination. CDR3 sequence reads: CATSRDGQGYEQYF. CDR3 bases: TGTGCCACCAGCAGAGATGGACAGGGATACGAGCAGTACTTC.